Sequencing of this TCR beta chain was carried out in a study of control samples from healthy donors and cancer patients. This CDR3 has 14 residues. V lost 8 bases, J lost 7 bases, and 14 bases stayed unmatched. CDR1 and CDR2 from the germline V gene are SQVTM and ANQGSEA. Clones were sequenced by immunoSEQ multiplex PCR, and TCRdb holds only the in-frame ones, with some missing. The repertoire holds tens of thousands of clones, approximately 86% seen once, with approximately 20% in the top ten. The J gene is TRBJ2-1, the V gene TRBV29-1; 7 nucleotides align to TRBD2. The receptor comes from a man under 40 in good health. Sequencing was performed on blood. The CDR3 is CSTLGGDDRNEQFF. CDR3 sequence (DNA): TGCAGCACCCTGGGGGGGGACGATCGGAATGAGCAGTTCTTC.